This T cell receptor (beta chain) was captured in a study of blood T cell repertoires in COVID-19. Study details: From the United States, Italy and Spain came samples of acute and convalescent COVID-19. PBMCs, B-cell-depleted T cells, or T cells were the source of the cDNA or gDNA that made up the material.

Per the authors' pipeline: Estimates of nucleated cell counts were drawn from the amplification of reference gene primers. Sequencing used immunoSEQ multiplex PCR; TCRdb keeps in-frame clones, though not all of them. V, J and clone size are taken as reported in that table, and D and trimming were inferred from the DNA itself. The repertoire holds approximately 110,000 clones, 88% seen once, with about 0.9% in the top ten. The specimen sequenced was peripheral blood. The sequence was obtained from a woman between 45 and 65 years old with active or convalescent COVID-19.

CDR3 sequence reads: CASQPGTEAFF. CDR3 bases: TGTGCCAGTCAGCCGGGCACTGAAGCTTTCTTT. V and J are TRBV7-2 and TRBJ1-1, with D uncertain. V was cut by 9 bases and J by 4 bases, with 9 bases left in between. This CDR3 is built from 11 residues. The germline V gene encodes CDR1 SGHTA and CDR2 FQGNSA. Combining the CDR3 with reference TRBV7-2 and TRBJ1-1 gives the whole variable domain GAGVSQSPSNKVTEKGKDVELRCDPISGHTALYWYRQSLGQGLEFLIYFQGNSAPDKSGLPSDRFSAERTGGSVSTLTIQRTQQEDSAVYLCASQPGTEAFFGQGTRLTVV.